This TCR beta chain was sequenced during a study of blood T cells in healthy people across ages. Trimming pared 6 bases from V and 3 bases from J, leaving 11 bases between. Germline loops: CDR1 MDHEN, CDR2 SYDVKM. The CDR3 loop spans 14 amino acids. A second about 6 to 12 cycle PCR used barcoded and J-beta primers. One entry per CDR3 protein results from TCRdb running MiXCR on the 5' RACE reads. The table includes about 1.6 million distinct CDR3 sequences, 30% to 35% detected once. The sequence was collected from a woman aged 30 to 39 in good health. Sample: blood. The rearrangement links TRBV28 to TRBJ2-2; D gene ambiguous. CDR3 DNA: TGTGCCAGCAGATTCGGATACGACACCGGGGAGCTGTTTTTT. It specifies CASRFGYDTGELFF.